Below, 25 T cell receptor beta chains from the same sample are listed, as sequenced in a study of shared clonotypes between healthy human individuals. Some clones are missing from TCRdb's copy, which holds only in-frame ones; the method was immunoSEQ multiplex PCR. The sample lists fewer than 1.8 million clones, less than 99% occurring once. The sample consisted of naive CD4+ T cells sorted from blood. Described subset: CD45RA+ positively selected. The receptor set was obtained from a man aged 25-45 years in good health.

This clone was observed once. V usage is TRBV7-8 and J usage is TRBJ1-5; no clear D. The germline V gene encodes CDR1 SGHVS and CDR2 FQNEAQ. CDR3 size: 12 residues. Trimming left V 2 bases short and J 9 bases short, with 8 bases between. This CDR3 reads CASSLRIGPQHF. In DNA form, the CDR3 reads TGTGCCAGCAGCTTACGAATCGGGCCCCAGCATTTT.

The genes are TRBV1 and TRBJ2-5; the DNA was not compared with TRBD1, the D call given in the table. TRBV1 corresponds to a pseudogene. The CDR3 runs 16 residues. CDR3 nucleotides: TGCACCAGCAGCCAAGATCGTGACAGGGCGTTGGAGACCCAGTACTTC. It codes for CTSSQDRDRALETQYF.

The CDR3 sequence is CASSTTAYEQYF. CDR3 coding DNA: TGTGCCAGCTCTACTACAGCCTACGAGCAGTACTTC. The V and J genes are TRBV6-6 and TRBJ2-7; no definite D call. With 8 bases removed from V and 2 bases from J, the gap between germline ends came to 10 bases. The CDR3 has 12 residues. Germline CDR1 MNHNY, CDR2 SVGAGI (reference sequence).

V is TRBV5-6 and J is TRBJ2-1; tentatively, D is TRBD1 (6 bases). Trimming stripped 3 bases from V and 5 bases from J, with 15 bases between. The CDR3 runs to 15 residues. CDR1 is SGHDT and CDR2 is YYEEEE in the germline V gene. CDR3 sequence: CASSWVQGINNEQFF. Written as DNA, the CDR3 is TGTGCCAGCAGCTGGGTTCAGGGGATAAACAATGAGCAGTTCTTC.

The chain joins TRBV18 to TRBJ2-2; TRBD1 is a possible D gene (5 bases). The CDR3 has 17 residues. The V end lost 4 bases, the J end lost 6 bases, and 21 bases lay between the germline ends. Germline V gives CDR1 KGHSH, CDR2 LQKENI. CDR3 sequence reads: CASSQSSSFWGSGELFF. The CDR3 DNA follows: TGTGCCAGCTCACAATCCTCTTCTTTTTGGGGCTCCGGGGAGCTGTTTTTT.

A single count supports this clone. The chain couples TRBV14 to TRBJ2-4; TRBD1 matches 8 bases. This CDR3 has 15 residues. CDR1 is SGHDN and CDR2 is FVKESK in the germline V gene. With 4 bases clipped from V and 2 bases from J, the junction kept 4 bases outside the gene matches. The CDR3 nucleotides read TGTGCCAGCAGCCCAGACAGGGGTTCCAAAAACATTCAGTACTTC. As protein: CASSPDRGSKNIQYF.

The chain has TRBV7-6 and TRBJ1-2, with unresolved D. Deletions cut 1 base from V and 5 bases from J, with 17 bases between. Germline V gene sequence: CDR1 SGHVS, CDR2 FNYEAQ. This CDR3 spans 16 amino acids. Written as DNA, the CDR3 is TGTGCCAGCAGCTTAGAAGCGGTGGGTTCGGGATATGGCTACACCTTC. Translated: CASSLEAVGSGYGYTF.

This sequence joins TRBV4-3 and TRBJ2-1, with D maybe TRBD2 (6 bases). Germline V gene sequence: CDR1 LGHNA, CDR2 YSLEER. The CDR3 sequence is 16 residues long. V was shortened by 0 bases and J by 6 bases, with 15 bases between the two germline ends. The CDR3 region has the DNA TGCGCCAGCAGCCAAGAAAGTCGCGGGACCCTCAATGAGCAGTTCTTC. Amino acid sequence: CASSQESRGTLNEQFF.

The chain recombines TRBV29-1 with TRBJ2-3; 7 positions match TRBD2. The CDR3 totals 13 residues. The germline V gene has CDR1 SQVTM and CDR2 ANQGSEA. V trimming: 7 bases; J trimming: 2 bases; junction bases outside the gene matches: 6. The CDR3 protein is CSAVAGATDTQYF. The CDR3 DNA reads as TGCAGCGCGGTCGCGGGAGCCACAGATACGCAGTATTTT.

This clone came up once. This sample also contains other DNA sequences that code for the same CDR3. The chain links TRBV28 to TRBJ2-7; D is possibly TRBD2 (5 bases). This CDR3 spans 13 amino acids. The V end lost 1 base, the J end lost 4 bases, and 8 bases lay between the germline ends. CDR1 and CDR2 (germline): MDHEN, SYDVKM. For the CDR3, the DNA is TGTGCCAGCAGTTTATCGGGGTTTTACGAGCAGTACTTC. It is translated as CASSLSGFYEQYF. Full variable domain (outside the CDR3, taken from reference TRBV28 and TRBJ2-7): DVKVTQSSRYLVKRTGEKVFLECVQDMDHENMFWYRQDPGLGLRLIYFSYDVKMKEKGDIPEGYSVSREKKERFSLILESASTNQTSMYLCASSLSGFYEQYFGPGTRLTVT.

This clone was seen a single time. The rearrangement links TRBV29-1 to TRBJ2-5; 9 bases map to TRBD1. From germline, CDR1 is SQVTM and CDR2 ANQGSEA. V lost 7 bases and J lost 5; bases outside the gene matches: 11. The CDR3 consists of 14 residues. This CDR3 is CSASPGTGSETQYF. The CDR3, as DNA: TGCAGCGCATCACCCGGGACAGGGTCTGAGACCCAGTACTTC.

In its sample, this clone was seen a few times. V and J are TRBV11-2 and TRBJ2-7; no firm D call. V was cut by 3 bases and J by 2 bases, with 2 bases left in between. The CDR3 runs 11 residues. Germline CDR1 and CDR2: SGHAT and FQNNGV. The chain's CDR3 is CASSFTYEQYF. As DNA, the CDR3 is TGTGCCAGCAGCTTTACCTACGAGCAGTACTTC.

This sequence joins TRBV20-1 and TRBJ2-7; D gene unclear. This CDR3 has 11 residues. Trimming left V 5 bases short and J 4 bases short, with 9 bases between. Germline V CDR1 and CDR2: DFQATT, SNEGSKA (reference sequence). The CDR3 bases are TGCAGTGCTTCGGATGGGTACGAGCAGTACTTC. It yields the protein CSASDGYEQYF.

This clone was seen only once. The chain is built from TRBV9 and TRBJ1-2; no clear D gene. CDR3 size: 14 residues. Germline CDR1 and CDR2: SGDLS and YYNGEE. The ends were cut back, 0 bases at V and 2 bases at J, with 8 bases in the middle. CDR3 sequence (DNA): TGTGCCAGCAGCGTAGCTGCGGACAACTATGGCTACACCTTC. Translated, it gives CASSVAADNYGYTF.

This clone has only one observation. This chain joins TRBV18 and TRBJ2-6; tentatively, D is TRBD1 (6 bases). The CDR3 is 18 amino acids. The germline V and J ends were trimmed by 1 base and 0 bases, with 13 bases remaining between them. Germline CDR1 KGHSH, CDR2 LQKENI. The CDR3 is CASSPLATGSSGANVLTF. DNA for the CDR3: TGTGCCAGCTCACCACTGGCCACAGGGAGCTCTGGGGCCAACGTCCTGACTTTC.

The V gene is TRBV2, the J gene TRBJ2-5, with D perhaps TRBD1 (6 bases). CDR1 is SNHLY and CDR2 is FYNNEI in the germline V gene. V lost 8 bases and J lost 3, with 22 bases in between. CDR3 length: 16 amino acids. CDR3 protein: CASRVVGRGPKETQYF. The CDR3 coding sequence is TGTGCCAGCCGCGTCGTGGGCAGGGGTCCCAAAGAGACCCAGTACTTC.

The V and J genes are TRBV18 and TRBJ2-4, with TRBD2 identical over 15 bases. The CDR3 totals 17 residues. Per the germline V gene, CDR1 is KGHSH and CDR2 is LQKENI. J gave up 0 bases and V 5 bases, and 2 bases lay outside the gene matches. The CDR3 sequence: CASSGLAGGLAKNIQYF. The CDR3 DNA reads as TGTGCCAGCTCAGGACTAGCGGGAGGGCTAGCCAAAAACATTCAGTACTTC. The whole variable domain, filled in from reference TRBV18 and TRBJ2-4, reads NAGVMQNPRHLVRRRGQEARLRCSPMKGHSHVYWYRQLPEEGLKFMVYLQKENIIDESGMPKERFSAEFPKEGPSILRIQQVVRGDSAAYFCASSGLAGGLAKNIQYFGAGTRLSVL.

The genes are TRBV18 and TRBJ1-5; no definite D call. Germline V lookup: CDR1 KGHSH, CDR2 LQKENI. Trimming took off 0 bases at V and 7 bases at J, with 10 bases between the two ends. The CDR3 consists of 14 residues. The DNA of the CDR3 is TGTGCCAGCTCACCACCAACCGCGGGGCAGCCCCAGCATTTT. This gives the protein CASSPPTAGQPQHF.

The V gene is TRBV5-4, the J gene TRBJ2-7; TRBD2 matches at 13 bases. V lost 4 bases, J lost 7 bases, and 8 bases stayed unmatched. Germline values: CDR1 SGHNT, CDR2 YYREEE (reference sequence). This CDR3 region has 15 residues. Here the CDR3 DNA reads TGTGCCAGCAGCGTAACTAGCGGGAGGGCCCGGGAGCAGTACTTC. Protein: CASSVTSGRAREQYF. The whole variable domain, filled in from reference TRBV5-4 and TRBJ2-7, reads ETGVTQSPTHLIKTRGQQVTLRCSSQSGHNTVSWYQQALGQGPQFIFQYYREEENGRGNFPPRFSGLQFPNYSSELNVNALELDDSALYLCASSVTSGRAREQYFGPGTRLTVT.

This chain links TRBV18 with TRBJ2-5; D is perhaps TRBD1 (7 bases). Trimming cost V 0 bases and J 4 bases, with 21 bases left between them. The CDR3 totals 18 residues. Per germline, CDR1 KGHSH and CDR2 LQKENI. CDR3 sequence (DNA): TGTGCCAGCTCACCACCAAGACCTGCTGGGACAGCGGGAGAGACCCAGTACTTC. As protein: CASSPPRPAGTAGETQYF.

The DNA of the CDR3 is TGCGCCAGTAGACAGGGGAGCGGAAACACCATATATTTT. This gives the protein CASRQGSGNTIYF. The chain carries TRBV10-2 and TRBJ1-3, with TRBD1 identical over 8 bases. In germline, CDR1 is WSHSY, CDR2 SAAADI. The CDR3 sequence is 13 residues long. V lost 9 bases and J lost 4; bases outside the gene matches: 5.

The chain uses TRBV6-1 and TRBJ2-7, with TRBD1 matching 8 bases. The CDR3 is 12 amino acids. The ends lost 10 bases at V and 6 bases at J; junction bases unmatched: 8. The germline CDR1 and CDR2 sequences are MNHNS and SASEGT. In DNA form, the CDR3 reads TGTGCCACCAGGACAGGGATCGGCGAGCAGTACTTC. Its protein product is CATRTGIGEQYF.

The chain uses TRBV28 and TRBJ2-2; possibly TRBD2 for D (6 bases). Trimming cost V 8 bases and J 6 bases, with 13 bases left between them. The CDR3 is 13 residues long. CDR1 MDHEN and CDR2 SYDVKM come from the germline V gene. The chain's CDR3 is CASCLPGAGELFF. The CDR3 nucleotides read TGTGCCAGCTGCCTTCCGGGGGCCGGGGAGCTGTTTTTT.

The chain recombines TRBV29-1 with TRBJ2-2; D is perhaps TRBD2 (5 bases). The CDR3 runs 14 residues. The germline V and J ends were trimmed by 4 bases and 5 bases, with 14 bases remaining between them. Per the germline V gene, CDR1 is SQVTM and CDR2 is ANQGSEA. The CDR3 is CSVVREGKTGELFF. CDR3 nucleotide sequence: TGCAGCGTTGTTCGGGAAGGGAAAACCGGGGAGCTGTTTTTT.

The rearrangement uses TRBV9 and TRBJ2-2; tentatively, D is TRBD1 or TRBD2 (5 bases each). V was pared by 0 bases and J by 12 bases, with 9 bases between. There are 12 residues in the CDR3. Germline V lookup: CDR1 SGDLS, CDR2 YYNGEE. DNA of the CDR3: TGTGCCAGCAGCGTAGATAAGGGACAGCTGTTTTTT. This encodes CASSVDKGQLFF.